This T cell receptor beta chain was found in a study of T cell responses to AZD1222 COVID-19 vaccine. Regarding the study as a whole: Just a handful of people given AZD1222 tested seropositive at baseline. Among the donors, most were white British and more were female, and clonal diversity was possibly underestimated.

Comments on this clone: Its antigen is unidentified.

TCRdb's copy holds only in-frame clones and misses some; the assay was immunoSEQ multiplex PCR. The repertoire includes approximately 130,000 clones, 80% to 95% of them detected once, and 4% to 4.5% sits in the top ten. The CDR3 is made up of 13 amino acids. The V gene's germline CDR1 is SGHNT and CDR2 YYREEE (reference sequence). Trimming removed 0 bases at V and 0 bases at J, with 1 base between. V is TRBV5-4 and J is TRBJ1-3; D is ambiguous. This TCR was sampled from an adult who received the MenACWY meningococcal vaccine as a control. Source: peripheral blood, taken 28 days after the second dose of the MenACWY control vaccine. CDR3 nucleotides: TGTGCCAGCAGCTTGGCCTCTGGAAACACCATATATTTT. It encodes CASSLASGNTIYF.